Listed below are T cell receptor beta chains from one sample, sequenced in a study of OX40 agonist ivuxolimab in advanced cancers. Sequencing used immunoSEQ multiplex PCR; TCRdb keeps in-frame clones, though not all of them. The data contain roughly 77,000 clones, 65% to 85% of them singletons. The sequencing here drew on CD4+ or CD8+ T cells sorted from blood, taken in a trial of the OX40 agonist ivuxolimab. These receptors all stem from an adult with an advanced solid tumor such as melanoma, head and neck, liver or kidney cancer. Each CDR3 is given with its conserved first and last residue. Fields, in order: V gene, clone size, CDR3 protein. Clone size is given for some rows only: seen once, a few or many times, or a class if the clone is expanded.

V: TRBV6-4; size: NA; CDR3: CASSDSGGASAEKAFF
V: TRBV28; size: NA; CDR3: CASSSPGANTEAFF
V: TRBV5-8; size: NA; CDR3: CASSLGGNSAGETQYF
V: TRBV4-1; size: NA; CDR3: CASSQAAAAGELFF
V: TRBV7-3; size: NA; CDR3: CASSPRAGRDTEAFF
V: TRBV2; size: NA; CDR3: CANLQGLNTEAFF
V: TRBV5-4; size: NA; CDR3: CASSPGGWAPGTEAFF
V: TRBV12-5; size: NA; CDR3: CASGLSRTTDEQFF
V: TRBV7-2; size: NA; CDR3: CASSFGGQETQYF
V: TRBV4-3; size: NA; CDR3: CASSQDTLAVDTQYF
V: TRBV4-3; size: once; CDR3: CASSQNYEQYF
V: TRBV19; size: NA; CDR3: CASSNRADTQYF
V: TRBV19; size: NA; CDR3: CASKTTGGGYNEQFF
V: TRBV4-2; size: NA; CDR3: CASSQESASGRAYEQFF
V: TRBV18; size: NA; CDR3: CASSPPSGFNEQFF
V: TRBV12-5; size: few; CDR3: CASGLEGNQPQHF
V: TRBV5-1; size: NA; CDR3: CASSLGLAGDNEQFF
V: TRBV18; size: NA; CDR3: CASSPKAGGSQEQFF
V: TRBV6-6; size: few; CDR3: CASSSKRGGRTDTQYF
V: TRBV29-1; size: NA; CDR3: CSGGWPDRFSNQPQHF
V: TRBV18; size: NA; CDR3: CASSTAQGPGNTIYF
V: TRBV6-5; size: NA; CDR3: CASRGGTGWRGELFF
V: TRBV6-6; size: NA; CDR3: CASSYRWTDGNQPQHF
V: TRBV5-6; size: NA; CDR3: CASSTGNTIYF
V: TRBV27; size: NA; CDR3: CASSLFALAGALLDEQFF
V: TRBV28; size: NA; CDR3: CASSPHDRLTGELFF
V: TRBV10-2; size: NA; CDR3: CASRQTQTEAFF
V: TRBV6-5; size: NA; CDR3: CASSKTGFIEAFF
V: TRBV4-1; size: NA; CDR3: CASSQVDGRADEQFF
V: TRBV5-6; size: NA; CDR3: CASSADSASEAFF
V: TRBV6-1; size: NA; CDR3: CASSLYYEQYF
V: TRBV7-9; size: NA; CDR3: CASSQGQGAAYGYTF
V: TRBV7-9; size: medium-sized; CDR3: CASSLERSYGYTF
V: TRBV7-8; size: once; CDR3: CASSAGTGNYGYTF
V: TRBV4-1; size: NA; CDR3: CASSQAPAGPSLRDGYTF
V: TRBV9; size: once; CDR3: CASSPWDPIDYNEQFF
V: TRBV5-5; size: NA; CDR3: CASNRRGLSSSYNEQFF
V: TRBV11-3; size: NA; CDR3: CASSSDLGGLGDQPQHF